Listed below are T cell receptor beta chains from one sample, sequenced in a study of PD-L1 blockade in urothelial cancer. The repertoire was sequenced with immunoSEQ multiplex PCR; TCRdb's copy has only in-frame clones and lacks some. The repertoire consists of about 25,000 clones, with about four fifths occurring once and the leading ten covering about 1.5%. Sample: PBMCs, taken around atezolizumab (anti-PD-L1) treatment. These receptors were taken from a man between 65 and 85 years old with urothelial cancer. Each CDR3 is given with its conserved first and last residue. A D gene is named only where the DNA matches it firmly. Clone size appears in some rows only: once, few, many, or a class for an expanded clone.

clone_size	d_call	j_call	v_call	cdr3_nt	cdr3_aa
-	TRBD1	TRBJ1-1	TRBV19	TGTGCCAGTAGTATTCCGGGACAGGGCCAGGGAACTGAAGCTTTCTTT	CASSIPGQGQGTEAFF
-	-	TRBJ2-7	TRBV2	TGTGCCAGCAGCCCGCAAAGACTCTACGAGCAGTACTTC	CASSPQRLYEQYF
few	TRBD1	TRBJ2-7	TRBV13	TGTGCCAGCAGCTCAGCGACAGGGGTACACGAGCAGTACTTC	CASSSATGVHEQYF
-	TRBD1	TRBJ2-1	TRBV29-1	TGCAGCGCCCTCTCCGGGACAGGGACCCATGAGCAGTTCTTC	CSALSGTGTHEQFF
-	-	TRBJ2-6	TRBV30	TGTGCCTGGTTCGACTACTCTGGGGCCAACGTCCTGACTTTC	CAWFDYSGANVLTF
-	-	TRBJ2-3	TRBV14	TGTGCCAGCAGCCAAGAGTTCCGCCTTTTTGCGAGCACAGATACGCAGTATTTT	CASSQEFRLFASTDTQYF
-	-	TRBJ2-7	TRBV21-1	TGTGCCAGTCCTCGGACTAGCGGGAGCAACGAGCAGTACTTC	CASPRTSGSNEQYF
once	TRBD1	TRBJ2-7	TRBV5-4	TGTGCCAGCAGCATAGGGACAGGAGGGTCCCACTACTACGAGCAGTACTTC	CASSIGTGGSHYYEQYF
-	-	TRBJ2-3	TRBV5-1	TGCGCCAGCAGCCTCCGGGACACGGTCGCTAGCACAGATACGCAGTATTTT	CASSLRDTVASTDTQYF
few	-	TRBJ2-7	TRBV14	TGTGCCAGCAGCTTGCGGACTCGACCCTACGAGCAGTACTTC	CASSLRTRPYEQYF
once	TRBD2	TRBJ2-1	TRBV7-8	TGTGCCAGCAGCTTAGAACCGGGACTAGCGGGACCCTACAATGAGCAGTTCTTC	CASSLEPGLAGPYNEQFF
-	-	TRBJ2-3	TRBV11-2	TGTGCCAGCAGCGCGGGGAGCACAGATACGCAGTATTTT	CASSAGSTDTQYF
-	-	TRBJ2-1	TRBV9	TGTGCCAGCAGCGTATCAGGGAATGAGCAGTTCTTC	CASSVSGNEQFF
-	-	TRBJ1-2	TRBV6-5	TGTGCCAGCAGACAGGGTCGGATGGGCTACACCTTC	CASRQGRMGYTF
-	-	TRBJ1-5	TRBV28	TGTGCCAGCAGTTTAAGGGGATTTTATAGCAATCAGCCCCAGCATTTT	CASSLRGFYSNQPQHF
-	-	TRBJ1-1	TRBV5-1	TGCGCCAGCAGCTTGGGCGCAATGAACACTGAAGCTTTCTTT	CASSLGAMNTEAFF
once	-	TRBJ2-1	TRBV5-8	TGTGCCAGCAGCTTGGTCGGGAGTGGGGATGAGCAGTTCTTC	CASSLVGSGDEQFF
-	TRBD2	TRBJ2-1	TRBV11-3	TGTGCCAGCGGCTTCCCGGGACGCGGGGGGAATGAGCAGTTCTTC	CASGFPGRGGNEQFF
-	-	TRBJ1-2	TRBV5-4	TGTGCCAGCAGCACCCGGGAGGGCTATGGCTACACCTTC	CASSTREGYGYTF
-	-	TRBJ2-7	TRBV7-2	TGTGCCAGCAGCTCCCAACTAGCCCCCTCCTACGAGCAGTACTTC	CASSSQLAPSYEQYF
few	TRBD2	TRBJ2-3	TRBV19	TGTGCCAGTCGACTGGGGGGGTGGGCCACAGATACGCAGTATTTT	CASRLGGWATDTQYF
-	-	TRBJ2-7	TRBV7-2	TGTGCCAGCAGTCAAACACGGCAGGTCCTCGAGCAGTACTTC	CASSQTRQVLEQYF
medium-sized	-	TRBJ2-2	TRBV10-1	TGCGCCAGCAGTGAGGGGGAGCGGGACACCGGGGAGCTGTTTTTT	CASSEGERDTGELFF
-	TRBD2	TRBJ2-7	TRBV13	TGTGCCAGCAGCGAAACGGGACTAGCGGGAGTAGGAGGAAACTACGAGCAGTACTTC	CASSETGLAGVGGNYEQYF
few	TRBD1	TRBJ1-1	TRBV7-2	TGTGCCAGCAGATCTCCGTTCCGGGACAGGGAAGCTGAAGCTTTCTTT	CASRSPFRDREAEAFF
-	-	TRBJ2-7	TRBV7-2	TGTGCCAGCAGCCCTCGACAGACCTCCTACGAGCAGTACTTC	CASSPRQTSYEQYF
-	-	TRBJ2-2	TRBV7-2	TGTGCCAGCAGCTTCCCGGACGGACAAGGATTAATCACCGGGGAGCTGTTTTTT	CASSFPDGQGLITGELFF
-	-	TRBJ1-4	TRBV28	TGTGCCAGCAGTTTTAATAGAGAATACGAAAAACTGTTTTTT	CASSFNREYEKLFF
-	TRBD1	TRBJ1-2	TRBV13	TGTGCCAGCAGCTTACTTGGGGATCGTGGGGACAGTTCTAACTATGGCTACACCTTC	CASSLLGDRGDSSNYGYTF
-	-	TRBJ2-3	TRBV9	TGTGCCAGCAGCGTAGGTGGCGGCGGGGGCACAGATACGCAGTATTTT	CASSVGGGGGTDTQYF
-	TRBD2	TRBJ2-1	TRBV14	TGTGCCAGCAGCCAAGGGGCGGGGGGCTACAATGAGCAGTTCTTC	CASSQGAGGYNEQFF
-	TRBD2	TRBJ2-3	TRBV18	TGTGCCAGCTCACCCTCGAGCGGGGGAGATACGCAGTATTTT	CASSPSSGGDTQYF
-	TRBD2	TRBJ2-7	TRBV28	TGTGCCAGCAGTGGGGAGGGCGGATGGTCCTACGAGCAGTACTTC	CASSGEGGWSYEQYF
-	-	TRBJ2-7	TRBV5-4	TGTGCCAGCAGCCAAAAATTGAGTACCTACGAGCAGTACTTC	CASSQKLSTYEQYF
-	TRBD1	TRBJ1-2	TRBV2	TGTGCCAGCACCGACCTGGGACAGACGTACTATGGCTACACCTTC	CASTDLGQTYYGYTF
-	TRBD1	TRBJ2-3	TRBV27	TGTGCCAGCAAGCCGGGACAGGGGTTTACAGATACGCAGTATTTT	CASKPGQGFTDTQYF
-	TRBD2	TRBJ2-3	TRBV15	TGTGCCACCAGCAGAGATGGGGGTAGGTTGCGGGAGATCACAGATACGCAGTATTTT	CATSRDGGRLREITDTQYF
-	-	TRBJ2-1	TRBV4-3	TGCGCCAGCAGCCAAGACCCGGGGGGAGGGGGTTACAATGAGCAGTTCTTC	CASSQDPGGGGYNEQFF
-	-	TRBJ1-1	TRBV11-3	TGTGCCAGCAGCTTAGAAACAGGGCAAGCTTTCTTT	CASSLETGQAFF
once	TRBD2	TRBJ2-1	TRBV19	TGTGCCAGTAGTATTTCGAGCGGGAGCAATGAGCAGTTCTTC	CASSISSGSNEQFF
-	-	TRBJ1-2	TRBV6-4	TGTGCCAGCAGAGAAAAAGGATCGGGGGGCTACACCTTC	CASREKGSGGYTF
-	TRBD1	TRBJ2-1	TRBV7-9	TGTGCCAGCAGAGAGGGACAGGGTCTAGGGCAGTTCTTC	CASREGQGLGQFF
-	-	TRBJ2-1	TRBV5-1	TGCGCCAGCAGCCCCTCAGGGATAGGTGAGCAGTTCTTC	CASSPSGIGEQFF
-	-	TRBJ2-6	TRBV29-1	TGCAGCGTTGAAGCAGGGGCTGGGGCCAACGTCCTGACTTTC	CSVEAGAGANVLTF
few	-	TRBJ2-1	TRBV11-3	TGTGCCAGCAGCTTATTGGCGGGAATTAGCAATGAGCAGTTCTTC	CASSLLAGISNEQFF
few	-	TRBJ2-5	TRBV9	TGTGCCAGCAGCGTAGGTAATGGAGTCCAAGAGACCCAGTACTTC	CASSVGNGVQETQYF
-	TRBD2	TRBJ2-1	TRBV9	TGTGCCAGCAGCCCCGGGGGGGGCGCAATTGACTACAATGAGCAGTTCTTC	CASSPGGGAIDYNEQFF
few	-	TRBJ1-5	TRBV6-1	TGTGCCAGCTCCGACAGAAGCAATCAGCCCCAGCATTTT	CASSDRSNQPQHF
-	-	TRBJ2-3	TRBV9	TGTGCCAGCAGCCCTTTGACTCGCACAGATACGCAGTATTTT	CASSPLTRTDTQYF